Below, 9 T cell receptor beta chains from the same sample are listed, as sequenced in a study of T cells in localized non-small cell lung cancer. Repertoires were generated with immunoSEQ multiplex PCR, while TCRdb's copy carries only in-frame clones and drops some. The table includes some 51,000 clones, 86% detected once. Sequencing used peripheral blood, obtained before any cancer treatment. Receptors originate from a woman aged 35-75 years with stage I lung adenocarcinoma.

V gene TRBV6-5 combines with J gene TRBJ2-1; tentatively, D is TRBD1 (7 bases). Trimming pared 7 bases from V and 7 bases from J, leaving 14 bases between. The CDR3 totals 13 residues. Germline V gene sequence: CDR1 MNHEY, CDR2 SVGAGI. CDR3 DNA sequence: TGTGCCAGCAAATTCCAGGGGGGAAATGAGCAGTTCTTC. Translation gives CASKFQGGNEQFF.

V and J are TRBV14 and TRBJ1-6, with D possibly TRBD1 on 6 matching bases. Trimming took off 2 bases at V and 0 bases at J, with 8 bases between the two ends. In germline, CDR1 is SGHDN, CDR2 FVKESK. The CDR3 has 16 amino acids. The CDR3 sequence is CASSQQGSSYNSPLHF. In nucleotides, the CDR3 is TGTGCCAGCAGCCAACAGGGGAGCTCCTATAATTCACCCCTCCACTTT.

The gene calls are TRBV18 and TRBJ2-5; D ambiguous. Looked up from germline, CDR1 is KGHSH and CDR2 is LQKENI. Trimming pared 6 bases from V and 7 bases from J, leaving 6 bases between. The CDR3 runs to 10 residues. DNA for the CDR3: TGTGCCAGCTCCCTCGGGACCCAGTACTTC. Its protein product is CASSLGTQYF.

Points on this clone: Relative to the germline gene, one junction end is altered; a read error may explain this. This chain uses TRBV6-5 with TRBJ1-4, with a possible D match to TRBD1 (6 bases). This CDR3 comprises 14 residues. CDR1 MNHEY and CDR2 SVGAGI come from the germline V gene. The CDR3 protein is CASRPRTAGGKTVF. CDR3 in DNA: TGTGCCAGCAGACCCCGGACAGCCGGGGGAAAAACTGTTTTT.

The J gene is TRBJ2-6, the V gene TRBV5-1; D is ambiguous. The germline V gene encodes CDR1 SGHRS and CDR2 YFSETQ. The CDR3 contains 15 residues. Trimming removed 0 bases at V and 4 bases at J, with 8 bases between. CDR3 nucleotides: TGCGCCAGCAGCTTGGTGGGTGCCGGGGCCAACGTCCTGACTTTC. Translation gives CASSLVGAGANVLTF. The full variable domain, with the rest looked up from reference TRBV5-1 and TRBJ2-6, is KAGVTQTPRYLIKTRGQQVTLSCSPISGHRSVSWYQQTPGQGLQFLFEYFSETQRNKGNFPGRFSGRQFSNSRSEMNVSTLELGDSALYLCASSLVGAGANVLTFGAGSRLTVL.

The chain carries TRBV27 and TRBJ2-2; D remains unclear. Germline V gene data show CDR1 as MNHEY and CDR2 as SMNVEV (reference sequence). This CDR3 is built from 15 residues. V was shortened by 1 base and J by 5 bases, with 11 bases between the two germline ends. In nucleotides, the CDR3 is TGTGCCAGCAGTTTATATCCTACCTTAACCGGGGAGCTGTTTTTT. It yields the protein CASSLYPTLTGELFF.

The CDR3 DNA reads as TGCGCCAGCAGCCGGGACAGTACTAACTATGGCTACACCTTC. This gives the protein CASSRDSTNYGYTF. The rearrangement uses TRBV5-1 and TRBJ1-2, with 7 nucleotides matching TRBD1. This CDR3 comprises 14 residues. Germline trimming cut 4 bases from V and 0 bases from J; bases unmatched to any gene: 3. Germline loops: CDR1 SGHRS, CDR2 YFSETQ.

The gene calls are TRBV14 and TRBJ2-7, with D uncertain. Trimming removed 1 base from V and 1 base from J, with 14 bases in between. This CDR3 spans 16 amino acids. Germline values: CDR1 SGHDN, CDR2 FVKESK. CDR3 nucleotide sequence: TGTGCCAGCAGCCAAGGTTTGGATGTGGGATCCTACGAGCAGTACTTC. Protein: CASSQGLDVGSYEQYF. The full variable domain, rest sourced from reference TRBV14 and TRBJ2-7, is EAGVTQFPSHSVIEKGQTVTLRCDPISGHDNLYWYRRVMGKEIKFLLHFVKESKQDESGMPNNRFLAERTGGTYSTLKVQPAELEDSGVYFCASSQGLDVGSYEQYFGPGTRLTVT.

The rearrangement uses TRBV27 and TRBJ1-6; TRBD1 agrees at 12 bases. Germline values: CDR1 MNHEY, CDR2 SMNVEV (reference sequence). The CDR3 is made up of 19 amino acids. With V trimmed by 1 base and J by 1 base, 5 bases remained unmatched. CDR3 bases: TGTGCCAGCAGTTTATTAGGGACAGGGGGCATTTCCTATAATTCACCCCTCCACTTT. Amino acids: CASSLLGTGGISYNSPLHF.